This passage covers 18 T cell receptor beta chains from one sample sequenced in a study of shared clonotypes between healthy human individuals. Using immunoSEQ multiplex PCR, the repertoire was profiled, and TCRdb retains in-frame clones only, with some absent. The sample shows fewer than 2.5 million clones, 90% to 95% of them seen only once. Specimen: naive CD4+ T cells from PBMCs. Noted subset: CD45RA+ positively selected. These receptor sequences come from a man aged 18 to 30 in good health. Some clones in this sample may be carry-over from other donors' samples.

The chain employs TRBV4-2 and TRBJ2-1; 7 bases are a match to TRBD2. The CDR3 covers 15 residues. Germline V CDR1 and CDR2: LGHNA, YNFKEQ. Germline trimming cut 1 base from V and 5 bases from J; bases unmatched to any gene: 5. In DNA form, the CDR3 reads TGTGCCAGCAGCCAAGTGAGAGCGGGAAACAATGAGCAGTTCTTC. Its protein product is CASSQVRAGNNEQFF.

This clone was seen only once. The chain uses TRBV23-1 and TRBJ2-7; 10 positions match TRBD1. TRBV23-1 qualifies as an ORF whose function is uncertain. The CDR3 has 15 residues. After removal of 8 bases from V and 0 bases from J, the junction contained 7 bases not matched to a gene. CDR3 nucleotides: TGCGCCAGCGGCCTCCGGGACAGGGGCTCCTACGAGCAGTACTTC. This encodes CASGLRDRGSYEQYF.

The chain combines TRBV7-9 with TRBJ2-7; TRBD2 matches 7 bases. J was trimmed by 6 bases and V by 0 bases; bases with no gene match: 2. CDR1 is SEHNR and CDR2 is FQNEAQ in the germline V gene (reference sequence). CDR3 length: 13 residues. In nucleotides, the CDR3 is TGTGCCAGCAGCTTAGCGGGAGGGCTCGAGCAGTACTTC. Amino acid sequence: CASSLAGGLEQYF.

Comment on this clone: The same CDR3 also results from other DNA sequences found in this sample. The rearrangement joins TRBV6-5 to TRBJ1-4; 10 bases align to TRBD1. The CDR3 contains 14 residues. Looked up from germline, CDR1 is MNHEY and CDR2 is SVGAGI. With V trimmed by 1 base and J by 8 bases, 1 base remained unmatched. This CDR3 is CASSYLGQGEKLFF. As DNA, the CDR3 is TGTGCCAGCAGTTACTTGGGACAGGGGGAAAAACTGTTTTTT.

The chain joins TRBV7-8 to TRBJ1-5, with D tentatively TRBD1 (5 bases). Trimming pared 5 bases from V and 6 bases from J, leaving 20 bases between. This CDR3 contains 16 residues. Germline assignment: CDR1 SGHVS and CDR2 FQNEAQ. The CDR3 protein is CASSQRDYGASQPQHF. The CDR3 DNA sequence: TGTGCCAGCAGCCAGCGGGACTACGGGGCGAGTCAGCCCCAGCATTTT.

The gene calls are TRBV28 and TRBJ2-5, with 9 nucleotides matching TRBD1. The V and J ends lost 5 bases and 1 base, in that order; junction bases with no gene match: 8. Germline V gives CDR1 MDHEN, CDR2 SYDVKM. The CDR3 covers 16 residues. The CDR3 DNA reads as TGTGCCAGCAGTGCATATCCGGGACAGGGCCAAGAGACCCAGTACTTC. Protein: CASSAYPGQGQETQYF.

The rearrangement links TRBV12-2 to TRBJ1-3; TRBD1 is the table's D call, not checked against the DNA. TRBV12-2 is termed a pseudogene. There are 16 residues in the CDR3. CDR3 sequence (DNA): TGTGCAAGTCGCTTCGGACAGCTAAGCTCTGGAAACACCATATATTTT. Its translation is CASRFGQLSSGNTIYF.

The chain is built from TRBV28 and TRBJ2-1, with TRBD2 as a possible D gene (6 bases). Germline CDR1 and CDR2: MDHEN and SYDVKM. The CDR3 is made up of 12 amino acids. V lost 7 bases and J lost 5, with 9 bases in between. This chain's CDR3 is CASIAVDNEQFF. The CDR3 DNA reads TGTGCCAGCATAGCGGTAGACAATGAGCAGTTCTTC.

A remark on this clone: The same CDR3 arises from other DNA sequences in this sample as well. The chain links TRBV28 to TRBJ1-5; D remains unclear. CDR1 is MDHEN, CDR2 SYDVKM, per germline. This CDR3 is 13 amino acids long. V shed 3 bases and J shed 4 bases, with 7 bases lying between them. The chain's CDR3 is CASSFRSNQPQHF. In DNA, the CDR3 is TGTGCCAGCAGTTTTCGGTCAAATCAGCCCCAGCATTTT.

The V gene is TRBV28, the J gene TRBJ1-3, with D possibly TRBD1 on 6 matching bases. Trimming removed 3 bases at V and 7 bases at J, with 22 bases between. CDR1 and CDR2 (germline): MDHEN, SYDVKM. The CDR3 loop spans 17 amino acids. CDR3 sequence (DNA): TGTGCCAGCAGTTTGGGAGCGGGGGCAGTTATCGGGAACACCATATATTTT. This translates into CASSLGAGAVIGNTIYF. The full variable domain, its missing parts supplied by reference TRBV28 and TRBJ1-3, is DVKVTQSSRYLVKRTGEKVFLECVQDMDHENMFWYRQDPGLGLRLIYFSYDVKMKEKGDIPEGYSVSREKKERFSLILESASTNQTSMYLCASSLGAGAVIGNTIYFGEGSWLTVV.

The chain employs TRBV7-9 and TRBJ2-7, with 11 nucleotides matching TRBD2. Germline V gene sequence: CDR1 SEHNR, CDR2 FQNEAQ (reference sequence). The CDR3 is 15 amino acids. The J segment lost 6 bases and the V segment lost 0 bases, leaving 4 bases of the junction unmatched. The CDR3 here is CASSLATSGSSEQYF. The CDR3 region has the DNA TGTGCCAGCAGCTTAGCTACTAGCGGGAGTTCCGAGCAGTACTTC.

This chain joins TRBV18 and TRBJ2-7; the D call may be TRBD1 or TRBD2 (5 bases each). The V and J ends lost 1 base and 3 bases respectively, with 10 bases between them. CDR3 length: 14 residues. Germline CDR1 is KGHSH and CDR2 is LQKENI. CDR3 bases: TGTGCCAGCTCACCACTGACAGCGGACTACGAGCAGTACTTC. Encoded protein: CASSPLTADYEQYF.

The J gene is TRBJ2-3, the V gene TRBV28, with 7 bases fitting TRBD2. Germline CDR1 is MDHEN and CDR2 is SYDVKM. J lost 0 bases, V lost 6 bases, and 3 bases had no gene match. This CDR3 is 14 amino acids long. Here the CDR3 reads CASSDSGSTDTQYF. As DNA, the CDR3 is TGTGCCAGCAGCGATAGCGGGAGCACAGATACGCAGTATTTT.

The chain couples TRBV5-8 to TRBJ1-2; D unclear. The germline V gene encodes CDR1 SGHTS and CDR2 YDEGEE. The CDR3 has 12 amino acids. V lost 4 bases and J 5 bases, leaving 9 bases between the germline ends. The CDR3 region has the DNA TGTGCCAGCAGCAACACTAGATATGGCTACACCTTC. This translates into CASSNTRYGYTF.

The chain links TRBV6-5 to TRBJ2-7, with 7 bases lining up with TRBD1. The V gene end was trimmed by 5 bases and the J gene end by 7 bases; junction bases not matched to a gene: 14. Germline lookup yields CDR1 MNHEY and CDR2 SVGAGI. The CDR3 spans 15 residues. CDR3 in DNA: TGTGCCAGCAGTACGCCGGGACAGTTACTGGGGGAGCAGTACTTC. Its translation: CASSTPGQLLGEQYF.

Comment on this clone: This same CDR3 is encoded by further DNA sequences in the sample. The rearrangement uses TRBV9 and TRBJ2-7; 7 bases are a match to TRBD2. The germline gives CDR1 SGDLS, CDR2 YYNGEE. CDR3 size: 15 residues. Trimming removed 0 bases from V and 4 bases from J; junction bases left unmatched: 7. CDR3: CASSVEGGGGYEQYF. DNA for the CDR3: TGTGCCAGCAGCGTAGAAGGCGGGGGAGGTTACGAGCAGTACTTC.

V gene TRBV9 combines with J gene TRBJ2-2; the match to TRBD1 covers 10 bases. Germline trimming cut 5 bases from V and 2 bases from J; bases unmatched to any gene: 3. Germline V CDR1 and CDR2: SGDLS, YYNGEE. This CDR3 comprises 15 residues. DNA for the CDR3: TGTGCCAGCAGGGGGGACAGGGGAAACACCGGGGAGCTGTTTTTT. It encodes CASRGDRGNTGELFF.

The chain recombines TRBV28 with TRBJ1-2; TRBD1 might be the D (5 bases). With 2 bases removed from V and 1 base from J, the gap between germline ends came to 11 bases. CDR1 MDHEN and CDR2 SYDVKM come from the germline V gene. This CDR3 has 15 residues. The CDR3 protein is CASSLTDTLNYGYTF. CDR3 coding DNA: TGTGCCAGCAGTTTAACGGACACTCTTAACTATGGCTACACCTTC.